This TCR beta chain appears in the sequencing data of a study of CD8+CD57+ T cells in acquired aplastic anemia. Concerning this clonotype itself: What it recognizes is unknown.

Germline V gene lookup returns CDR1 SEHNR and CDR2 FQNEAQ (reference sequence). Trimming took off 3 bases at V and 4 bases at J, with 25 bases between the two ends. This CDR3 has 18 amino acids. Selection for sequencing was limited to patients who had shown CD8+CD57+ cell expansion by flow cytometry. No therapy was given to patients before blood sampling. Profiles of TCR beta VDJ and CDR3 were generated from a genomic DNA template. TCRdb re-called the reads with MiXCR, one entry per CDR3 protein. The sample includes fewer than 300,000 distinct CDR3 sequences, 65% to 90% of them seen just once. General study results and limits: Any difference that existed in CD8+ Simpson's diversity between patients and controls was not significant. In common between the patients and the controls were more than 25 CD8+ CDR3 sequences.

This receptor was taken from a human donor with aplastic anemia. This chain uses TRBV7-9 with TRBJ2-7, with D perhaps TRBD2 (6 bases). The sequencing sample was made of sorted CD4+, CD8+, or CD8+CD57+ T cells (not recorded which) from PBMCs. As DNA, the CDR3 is TGTGCCAGCAGCTTTCCACGCGGAGGGCAAGACGTAGCTTACGAGCAGTACGTC. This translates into CASSFPRGGQDVAYEQYV.